The 10 T cell receptor beta chains presented below share a single source sample, sequenced in a study of shared clonotypes between healthy human individuals. Produced via immunoSEQ multiplex PCR; TCRdb's table is partial and in-frame only. This table holds 730,000 or so clones, 55% to 75% found once. What was sequenced was memory CD4+ T cells sorted from blood. Subset denoted: CD45RA-negative fraction. These receptors originate from a woman in her 30s in good health.

The chain is built from TRBV5-8 and TRBJ2-5; D may be TRBD1 (6 bases). The CDR3 loop spans 15 amino acids. Between the trimmed V and J ends, which lost 3 bases and 1 base, there was a span of 13 bases. Germline loops: CDR1 SGHTS, CDR2 YDEGEE. The CDR3 is CASSSRDKRQETQYF. CDR3 DNA sequence: TGTGCCAGCAGCTCCCGGGACAAGCGCCAAGAGACCCAGTACTTC.

The chain employs TRBV7-2 and TRBJ1-5, with unresolved D. The CDR3 consists of 17 residues. Germline CDR1 and CDR2: SGHTA and FQGNSA. V was clipped by 4 bases and J by 0 bases, with 16 bases between them. CDR3 amino acids: CASSYQTSTYSNQPQHF. CDR3 sequence (DNA): TGTGCCAGCAGCTACCAGACTTCTACCTATAGCAATCAGCCCCAGCATTTT.

The chain joins TRBV9 to TRBJ1-1; D ambiguous. The germline V gene has CDR1 SGDLS and CDR2 YYNGEE. This CDR3 region has 18 residues. V was clipped by 0 bases and J by 0 bases, with 18 bases between them. The CDR3 DNA follows: TGTGCCAGCAGCGTAGGAATCCTGGGTAGGATGATGAACACTGAAGCTTTCTTT. Protein: CASSVGILGRMMNTEAFF. Full variable domain (remainder filled in from reference TRBV9 and TRBJ1-1): DSGVTQTPKHLITATGQRVTLRCSPRSGDLSVYWYQQSLDQGLQFLIQYYNGEERAKGNILERFSAQQFPDLHSELNLSSLELGDSALYFCASSVGILGRMMNTEAFFGQGTRLTVV.

V and J are TRBV7-9 and TRBJ1-2; TRBD1 aligns across 10 bases. The CDR3 runs 17 residues. V trimming: 5 bases; J trimming: 4 bases; junction bases outside the gene matches: 13. Per the germline V gene, CDR1 is SEHNR and CDR2 is FQNEAQ (reference sequence). CDR3 in amino acids: CASSPSGTGVSGYGYTF. CDR3 coding DNA: TGTGCCAGCAGCCCCTCCGGGACAGGGGTCTCGGGCTATGGCTACACCTTC.

This clone came up a few times. The chain recombines TRBV7-7 with TRBJ1-6; 8 nucleotides match TRBD1. The CDR3 has 16 residues. V lost 6 bases, J lost 5 bases, and 9 bases stayed unmatched. Germline-derived CDR1 and CDR2 are SSHAT and FNYEAQ (reference sequence). CDR3 sequence reads: CASSSPGQGHNSPLHF. In DNA form, the CDR3 reads TGTGCCAGCAGTTCACCCGGACAGGGACATAATTCACCCCTCCACTTT.

This rearrangement joins TRBV19 to TRBJ1-2, with 11 bases that match TRBD1. The germline CDR1 and CDR2 sequences are LNHDA and SQIVND (reference sequence). This CDR3 contains 17 residues. Trimming took 6 bases from V and 4 from J; bases not matched to a gene: 13. DNA of the CDR3: TGTGCCAGTAGCCGGGGGACCTGGACAGGGGGCTTCTATGGCTACACCTTC. Encoded protein: CASSRGTWTGGFYGYTF.

This clone was seen a handful of times. The chain has TRBV27 and TRBJ2-2, with D perhaps matching TRBD1 or TRBD2 (6 bases each). CDR1 is MNHEY, CDR2 SMNVEV, per germline (reference sequence). This CDR3 is built from 18 residues. Deletions cut 1 base from V and 5 bases from J, with 20 bases between. This CDR3 is CASSLWGGGGLRTGELFF. The CDR3 bases are TGTGCCAGCAGTTTATGGGGCGGAGGGGGGTTGAGAACCGGGGAGCTGTTTTTT.

The CDR3 DNA reads as TGCGCCAGCAGTCCCTCGGCGGGGGCATACGAGCAGTACTTC. Residues: CASSPSAGAYEQYF. V is TRBV10-1 and J is TRBJ2-7; TRBD2 might be the D (7 bases). The CDR3 length is 14 residues. Between the trimmed V and J ends, which lost 5 bases and 4 bases, there was a span of 15 bases. The germline CDR1 and CDR2 sequences are WNHNN and SYGVQD (reference sequence).

This clone was seen only a few times. V usage is TRBV21-1 and J usage is TRBJ2-2; the tabulated D call, TRBD2, remains unverified against the DNA. TRBV21-1 is noted as a pseudogene. The CDR3 length is 18 residues. The CDR3 loop is CASSKVELAGGNTGELFF. CDR3 DNA sequence: TGTGCCAGCAGCAAAGTGGAACTAGCGGGAGGGAACACCGGGGAGCTGTTTTTT.

This clone came up a few times. The chain carries TRBV5-1 and TRBJ2-1; 10 bases align to TRBD2. The ends lost 4 bases at V and 2 bases at J; junction bases unmatched: 3. This CDR3 has 15 amino acids. The V gene's germline CDR1 is SGHRS and CDR2 YFSETQ. This CDR3 reads CASSTSGITYNEQFF. In DNA form, the CDR3 reads TGCGCCAGCAGCACTAGCGGGATCACCTACAATGAGCAGTTCTTC.